In its sample, the clone carrying this TCR beta chain was seen a few times. A TCRbeta library incorporating unique molecular identifiers was prepared. Using its own MiXCR run on the PCR reads, TCRdb lists one record per CDR3 protein. The sample records roughly 300,000 distinct CDR3 sequences, about a tenth being singletons. The data derive from a study of T-cell reconstitution after alpha-beta-depleted transplantation in children. The sample was PBMCs from the stem cell graft donor, taken from the stem cell graft. This clonotype was sampled from a human donor who donated a stem cell graft to a child with acute lymphoblastic leukemia.

The CDR3 reads CASGLGILSGELFF. CDR3 DNA: TGTGCCAGCGGACTAGGGATTTTGTCCGGGGAGCTGTTTTTT. This chain links TRBV12-3 or TRBV12-4 with TRBJ2-2, with TRBD2 identical over 7 bases. The V gene end was trimmed by 8 bases and the J gene end by 6 bases; junction bases not matched to a gene: 9. CDR3 length: 14 residues.